The clone carrying this T cell receptor beta chain was seen a single time. The antigen is unknown. Both 60 Vbeta primers and 13 Jbeta primers went into the PCR. Profiled with immunoSEQ multiplex PCR; TCRdb holds only in-frame clones, not every one. This table has 130,000 to 150,000 clones, around 81% appearing once. This sample was taken from a study of cytomegalovirus exposure and HLA in healthy donors. Trimming left V 3 bases short and J 4 bases short, with 9 bases between. CDR3 length: 13 amino acids. Germline V CDR1 and CDR2: SGHAT, FQNNGV. The donors, nominally healthy at sampling, likely had unrecorded immune exposures. Broader study findings: There were some V segments, including TRBV6-2 and TRBV6-3, excluded as indistinguishable. Published work reported that the classifier diagnosed cytomegalovirus status with high specificity and sensitivity.

The sequence was obtained from a male donor in good health and CMV-seronegative. Sequenced material: PBMCs. The chain employs TRBV11-2 and TRBJ1-1; D is ambiguous. The CDR3 DNA reads as TGTGCCAGCAGCTTGTTCTTTAGCACTGAAGCTTTCTTT. It is translated as CASSLFFSTEAFF. The full variable domain, its missing parts supplied by reference TRBV11-2 and TRBJ1-1, is EAGVAQSPRYKIIEKRQSVAFWCNPISGHATLYWYQQILGQGPKLLIQFQNNGVVDDSQLPKDRFSAERLKGVDSTLKIQPAKLEDSAVYLCASSLFFSTEAFFGQGTRLTVV.